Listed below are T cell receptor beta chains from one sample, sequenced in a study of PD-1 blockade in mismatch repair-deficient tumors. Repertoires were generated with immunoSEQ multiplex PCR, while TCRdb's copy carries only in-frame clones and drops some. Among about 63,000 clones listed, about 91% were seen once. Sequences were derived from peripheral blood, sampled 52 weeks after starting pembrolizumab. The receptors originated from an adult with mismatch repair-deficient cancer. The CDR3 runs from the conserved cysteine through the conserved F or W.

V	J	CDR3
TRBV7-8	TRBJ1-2	CASSLAGSWGAGYTF
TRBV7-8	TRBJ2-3	CASSLRTSGSTDTQYF
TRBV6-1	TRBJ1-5	CASRGSSQHF
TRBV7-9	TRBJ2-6	CASSPDLTGANVLTF
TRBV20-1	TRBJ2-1	CGAGRNEQFF
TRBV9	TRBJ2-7	CASSVGQGALYEQYF
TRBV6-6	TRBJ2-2	CASSSQGLTGELFF
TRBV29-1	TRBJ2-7	CSVEVLTSYSYEQYF
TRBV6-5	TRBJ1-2	CASLEAELYGYTF
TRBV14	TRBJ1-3	CASSQTGSGNTIYF
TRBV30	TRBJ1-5	CAWRGQASNQPQHF
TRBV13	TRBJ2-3	CASSRTDTQYF
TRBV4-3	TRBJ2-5	CASSPDRGGETQYF
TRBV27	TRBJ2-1	CASSLAGGAYNEQFF
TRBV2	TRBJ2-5	CASSEEGHIETQYF
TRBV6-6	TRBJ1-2	CASSYRETGLYGYTF
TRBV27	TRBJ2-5	CASSLSSETQYF
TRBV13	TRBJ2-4	CASSLEGGLAKNIQYF
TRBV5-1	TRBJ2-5	CASSLLDSPIRQETQYF
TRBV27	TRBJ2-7	CASSSGTSGTYEQYF
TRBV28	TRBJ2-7	CASSTEASHPYEQYF
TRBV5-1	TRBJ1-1	CASSLAPDRKNTEAFF
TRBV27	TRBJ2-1	CASSFTASSYNEQFF
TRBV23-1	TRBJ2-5	CASTQSRSPETQYF
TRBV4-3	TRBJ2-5	CASSQTVGEGVETQYF
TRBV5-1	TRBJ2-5	CASSLWLARVQETQYF
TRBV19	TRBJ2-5	CASSKDRGVLGTQYF
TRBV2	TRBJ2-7	CATRQGRNEQYF
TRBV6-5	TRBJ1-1	CASSLSGTEAFF
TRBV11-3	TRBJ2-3	CASSYSGTAGTDTQYF
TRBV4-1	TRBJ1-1	CASSPDMVGEKAFF
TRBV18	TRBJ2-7	CASSPPGQPDYEQYF
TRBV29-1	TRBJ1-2	CSVAGDNYGYTF
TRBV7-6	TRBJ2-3	CASSLGSVSTDTQYF
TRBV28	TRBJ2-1	CASSPTHAGLYNEQFF
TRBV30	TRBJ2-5	CAWSVDGRGRWETQYF
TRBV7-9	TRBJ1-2	CASTPRIDPYGYTF
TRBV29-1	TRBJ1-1	CSVPLRENTEAFF
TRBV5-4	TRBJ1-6	CASSYTGGGLRNSPLHF
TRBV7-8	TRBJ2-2	CASSLKGSATGELFF
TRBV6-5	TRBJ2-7	CASSPGLLTYEQYF
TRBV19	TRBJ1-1	CASTNTGHRNTEAFF
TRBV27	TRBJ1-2	CASSLSVNYGYTF
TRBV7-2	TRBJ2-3	CASTLLRADTQYF
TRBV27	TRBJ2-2	CASSFHTGELFF
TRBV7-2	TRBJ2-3	CASSLGLAVADTQYF
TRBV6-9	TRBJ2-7	CASSWDGRESHEQYF
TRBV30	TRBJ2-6	CAGQGGGANVLTF
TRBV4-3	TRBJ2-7	CASSQTIFGGIYEQYF